This record concerns one TCR beta chain sequence. Original data processing: With immunoSEQ giving junction-only sequences and no quality scores, filtering differed. Clones were sequenced by immunoSEQ multiplex PCR, and TCRdb holds only the in-frame ones, with some missing. V and J calls plus clone size are reproduced from that table; the DNA served to infer D and trimming. The table shows hundreds of thousands of clones, with less than 80% occurring only once. This entry is derived from a study of shared clonotypes between healthy human individuals. Study at large: Participating donors consisted of a couple of women and a few men aged 18 to 49.

Sequencing was performed on memory CD4+ T cells sorted from blood. Subset in this sample: CD45RA-negative fraction. This TCR was sampled from a woman aged 25 to 39 in good health.

Here the CDR3 reads CASSVRQGLLSSGANVLTF. The DNA for the CDR3 is TGTGCCAGCAGTGTGCGACAGGGGCTCCTTAGCTCTGGGGCCAACGTCCTGACTTTC. The chain joins TRBV6-1 to TRBJ2-6; 8 nucleotides align to TRBD1. V gave up 4 bases and J gave up 0 bases; unmatched junction bases: 11. Germline lookup yields CDR1 MNHNS and CDR2 SASEGT. This CDR3 contains 19 residues.